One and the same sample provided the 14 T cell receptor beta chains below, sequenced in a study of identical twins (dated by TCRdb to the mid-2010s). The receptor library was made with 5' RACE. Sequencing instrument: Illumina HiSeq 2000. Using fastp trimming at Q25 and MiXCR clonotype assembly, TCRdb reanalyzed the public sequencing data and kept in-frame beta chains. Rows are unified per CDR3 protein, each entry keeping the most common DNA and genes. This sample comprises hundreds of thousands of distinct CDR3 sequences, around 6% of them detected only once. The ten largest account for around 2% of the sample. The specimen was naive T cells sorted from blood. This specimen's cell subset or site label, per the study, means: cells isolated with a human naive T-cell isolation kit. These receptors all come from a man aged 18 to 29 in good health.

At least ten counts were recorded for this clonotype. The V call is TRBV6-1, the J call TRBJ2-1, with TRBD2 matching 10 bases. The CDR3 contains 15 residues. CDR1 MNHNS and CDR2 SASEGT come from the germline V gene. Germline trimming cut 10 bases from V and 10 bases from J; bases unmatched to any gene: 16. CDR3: CATQKLAGRTGEQFF. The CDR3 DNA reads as TGTGCCACACAGAAACTAGCGGGACGAACCGGCGAGCAGTTCTTC.

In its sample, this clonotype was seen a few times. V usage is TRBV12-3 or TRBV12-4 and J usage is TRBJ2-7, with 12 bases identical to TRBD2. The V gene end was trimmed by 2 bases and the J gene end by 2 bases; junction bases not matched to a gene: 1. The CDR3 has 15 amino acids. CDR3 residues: CASSLRTSGAYEQYF. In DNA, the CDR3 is TGTGCCAGCAGTTTAAGGACTAGCGGGGCCTACGAGCAGTACTTC.

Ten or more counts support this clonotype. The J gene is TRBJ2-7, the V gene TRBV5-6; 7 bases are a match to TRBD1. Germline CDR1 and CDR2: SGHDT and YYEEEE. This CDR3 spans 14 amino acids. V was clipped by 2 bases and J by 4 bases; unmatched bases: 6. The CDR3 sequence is CASSFRDRPYEQYF. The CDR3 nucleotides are TGTGCCAGCAGCTTCCGGGACAGACCTTACGAGCAGTACTTC.

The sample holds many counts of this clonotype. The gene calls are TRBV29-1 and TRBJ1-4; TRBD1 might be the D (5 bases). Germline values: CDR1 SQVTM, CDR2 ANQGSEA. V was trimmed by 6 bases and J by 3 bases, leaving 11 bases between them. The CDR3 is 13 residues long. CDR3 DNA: TGCAGCGTGGGGGAAGGTCCTAATGAAAAACTGTTTTTT. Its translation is CSVGEGPNEKLFF. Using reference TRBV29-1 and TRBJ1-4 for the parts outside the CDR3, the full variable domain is SAVISQKPSRDICQRGTSLTIQCQVDSQVTMMFWYRQQPGQSLTLIATANQGSEATYESGFVIDKFPISRPNLTFSTLTVSNMSPEDSSIYLCSVGEGPNEKLFFGSGTQLSVL.

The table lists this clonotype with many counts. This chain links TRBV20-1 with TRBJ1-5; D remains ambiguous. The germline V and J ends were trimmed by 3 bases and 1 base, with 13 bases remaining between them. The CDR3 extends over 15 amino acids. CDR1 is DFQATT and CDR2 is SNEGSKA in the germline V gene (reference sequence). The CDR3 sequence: CSASFVGLSNQPQHF. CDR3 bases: TGCAGTGCTAGTTTCGTGGGTCTGAGCAATCAGCCCCAGCATTTT.

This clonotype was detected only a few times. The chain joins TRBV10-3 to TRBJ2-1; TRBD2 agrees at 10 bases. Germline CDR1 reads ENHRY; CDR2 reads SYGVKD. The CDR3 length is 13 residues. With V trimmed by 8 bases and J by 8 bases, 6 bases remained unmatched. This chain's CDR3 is CAISLAGEDEQFF. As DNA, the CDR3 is TGTGCCATCTCCCTAGCGGGAGAGGATGAGCAGTTCTTC.

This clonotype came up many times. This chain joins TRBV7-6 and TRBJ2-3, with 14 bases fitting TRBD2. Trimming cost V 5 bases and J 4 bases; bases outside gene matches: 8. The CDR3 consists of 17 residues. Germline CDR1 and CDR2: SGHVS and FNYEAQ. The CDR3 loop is CASSHGTSGSLADTQYF. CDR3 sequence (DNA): TGTGCCAGCAGCCATGGGACTAGCGGGAGTTTGGCAGATACGCAGTATTTT. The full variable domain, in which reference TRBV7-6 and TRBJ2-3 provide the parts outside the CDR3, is GAGVSQSPRYKVTKRGQDVALRCDPISGHVSLYWYRQALGQGPEFLTYFNYEAQQDKSGLPNDRFSAERPEGSISTLTIQRTEQRDSAMYRCASSHGTSGSLADTQYFGPGTRLTVL.

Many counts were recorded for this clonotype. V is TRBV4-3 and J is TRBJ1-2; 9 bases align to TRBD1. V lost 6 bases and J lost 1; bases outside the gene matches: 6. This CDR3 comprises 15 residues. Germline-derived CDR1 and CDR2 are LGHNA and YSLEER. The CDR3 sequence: CASRPTGGFNYGYTF. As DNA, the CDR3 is TGCGCCAGCAGACCTACAGGGGGCTTTAACTATGGCTACACCTTC.

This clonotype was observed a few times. CDR3 sequence reads: CASSFERGGETQYF. The CDR3 DNA sequence: TGTGCCAGCAGTTTTGAACGGGGCGGGGAGACCCAGTACTTC. This chain connects TRBV12-3 or TRBV12-4 to TRBJ2-5; D may correspond to TRBD1 or TRBD2 (5 bases each). The CDR3 runs to 14 residues. V dropped 3 bases and J dropped 5 bases, with 13 bases sitting between them.

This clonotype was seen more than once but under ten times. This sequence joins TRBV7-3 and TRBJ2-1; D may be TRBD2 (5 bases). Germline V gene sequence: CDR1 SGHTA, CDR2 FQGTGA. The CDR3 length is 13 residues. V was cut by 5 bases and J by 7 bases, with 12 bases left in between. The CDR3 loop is CASSPNAGNEQFF. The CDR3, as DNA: TGTGCCAGCAGCCCCAACGCGGGTAATGAGCAGTTCTTC.

CDR3 in DNA: TGCAGTGCTAGAGATCGGGACAGCGCAACTAATGAAAAACTGTTTTTT. The encoded protein is CSARDRDSATNEKLFF. The chain combines TRBV20-1 with TRBJ1-4; 7 positions agree with TRBD1. Germline V gene data show CDR1 as DFQATT and CDR2 as SNEGSKA (reference sequence). The CDR3 contains 16 residues. V shed 0 bases and J 0 bases; nucleotides not matched to a gene: 4.

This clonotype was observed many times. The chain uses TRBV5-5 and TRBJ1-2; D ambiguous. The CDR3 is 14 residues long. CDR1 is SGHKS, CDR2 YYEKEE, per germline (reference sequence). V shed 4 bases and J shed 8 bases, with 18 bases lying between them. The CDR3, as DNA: TGTGCCAGCAGCCCACCCCCCGGGATGAGGGGCTACACCTTC. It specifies CASSPPPGMRGYTF.

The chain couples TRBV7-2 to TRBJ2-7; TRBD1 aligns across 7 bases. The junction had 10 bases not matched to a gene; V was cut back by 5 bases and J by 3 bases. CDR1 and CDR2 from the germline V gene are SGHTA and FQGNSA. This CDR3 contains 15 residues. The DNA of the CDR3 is TGTGCCAGCAGCCAATCGACAGGGCTAGTCTACGAGCAGTACTTC. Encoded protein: CASSQSTGLVYEQYF.

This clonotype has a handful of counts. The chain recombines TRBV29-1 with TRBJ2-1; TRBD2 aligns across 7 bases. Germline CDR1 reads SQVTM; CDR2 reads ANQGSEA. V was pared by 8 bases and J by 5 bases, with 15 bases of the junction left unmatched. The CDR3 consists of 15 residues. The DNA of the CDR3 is TGCAGCCCATCTTCGGTGGCGGGAGCTCACAATGAGCAGTTCTTC. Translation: CSPSSVAGAHNEQFF.